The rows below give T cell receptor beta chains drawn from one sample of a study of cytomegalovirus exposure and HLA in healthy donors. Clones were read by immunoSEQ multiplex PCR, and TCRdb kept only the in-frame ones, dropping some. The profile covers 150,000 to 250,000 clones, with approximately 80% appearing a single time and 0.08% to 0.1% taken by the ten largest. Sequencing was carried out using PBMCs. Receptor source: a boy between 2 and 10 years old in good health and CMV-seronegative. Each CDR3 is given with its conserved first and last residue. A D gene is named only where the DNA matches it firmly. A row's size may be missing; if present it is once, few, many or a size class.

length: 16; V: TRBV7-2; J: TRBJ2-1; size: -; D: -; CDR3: CASSLDRLNLYNEQFF; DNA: TGTGCCAGCAGCTTAGATAGACTCAATCTATACAATGAGCAGTTCTTC
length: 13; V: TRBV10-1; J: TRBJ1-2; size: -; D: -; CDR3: CARTTKTNYGYTF; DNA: TGCGCCAGGACGACTAAAACTAACTATGGCTACACCTTC
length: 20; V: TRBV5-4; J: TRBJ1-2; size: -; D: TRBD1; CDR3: CASSGGTQSGTGGGVYGYTF; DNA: TGTGCCAGCAGCGGAGGCACCCAATCCGGGACAGGGGGTGGTGTCTATGGCTACACCTTC
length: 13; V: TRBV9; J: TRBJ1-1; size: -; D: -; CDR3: CASSGKTGFAAFF; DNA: TGTGCCAGCAGCGGAAAGACAGGATTCGCGGCTTTCTTT
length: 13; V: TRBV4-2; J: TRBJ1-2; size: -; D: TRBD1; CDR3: CASSQEGQGAYTF; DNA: TGTGCCAGCAGCCAAGAGGGACAGGGGGCTTACACCTTC
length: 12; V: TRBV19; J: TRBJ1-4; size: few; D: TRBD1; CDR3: CASTGTDEKLFF; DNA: TGTGCCAGCACCGGGACAGACGAAAAACTGTTTTTT
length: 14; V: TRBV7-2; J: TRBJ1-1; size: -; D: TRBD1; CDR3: CASSLEQGRTEAFF; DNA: TGTGCCAGCAGCTTAGAACAGGGGAGAACTGAAGCTTTCTTT
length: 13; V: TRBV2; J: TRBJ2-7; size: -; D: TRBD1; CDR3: CASFADRSYEQYF; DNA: TGTGCCAGCTTTGCGGACAGGTCCTACGAGCAGTACTTC
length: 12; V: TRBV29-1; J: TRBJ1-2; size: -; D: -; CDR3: CSVEPGNYGYTF; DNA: TGCAGCGTTGAGCCGGGAAACTATGGCTACACCTTC
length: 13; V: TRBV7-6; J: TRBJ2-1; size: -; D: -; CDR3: CASSSTAYNEQFF; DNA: TGTGCCAGCAGCTCGACTGCCTACAATGAGCAGTTCTTC
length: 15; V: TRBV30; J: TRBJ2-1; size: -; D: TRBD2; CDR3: CAWTYMAGGLDEQFF; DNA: TGTGCCTGGACCTACATGGCGGGGGGGCTCGATGAGCAGTTCTTC
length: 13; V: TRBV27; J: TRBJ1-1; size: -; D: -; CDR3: CASSPRGNTEAFF; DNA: TGTGCCAGCAGTCCGCGGGGGAACACTGAAGCTTTCTTT
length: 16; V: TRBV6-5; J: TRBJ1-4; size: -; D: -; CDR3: CASSYSSSSTGGKLFF; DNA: TGTGCCAGCAGTTACTCGTCTTCATCTACCGGCGGAAAACTGTTTTTT
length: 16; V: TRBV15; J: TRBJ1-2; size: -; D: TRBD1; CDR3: CATSLGTGGAAYGYTF; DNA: TGTGCCACCAGCCTCGGGACAGGGGGCGCCGCCTATGGCTACACCTTC
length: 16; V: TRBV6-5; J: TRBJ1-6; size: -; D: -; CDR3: CASSYSRSSEISPLHF; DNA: TGTGCCAGCAGTTACTCGAGATCGTCTGAGATTTCACCCCTCCACTTT
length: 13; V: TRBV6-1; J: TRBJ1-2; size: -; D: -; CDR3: CASTKTDTYGYTF; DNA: TGTGCCAGCACCAAGACAGATACCTATGGCTACACCTTC
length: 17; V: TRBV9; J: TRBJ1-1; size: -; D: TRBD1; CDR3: CASSLSGTGGMNTEAFF; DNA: TGTGCCAGCAGCCTCTCCGGGACAGGAGGGATGAACACTGAAGCTTTCTTT
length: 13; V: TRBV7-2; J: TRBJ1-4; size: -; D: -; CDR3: CASSLLPGEKLFF; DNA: TGTGCCAGCAGCTTACTTCCGGGTGAAAAACTGTTTTTT
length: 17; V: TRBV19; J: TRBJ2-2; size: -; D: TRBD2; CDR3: CASSIGLAGRGTGELFF; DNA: TGTGCCAGTAGTATAGGACTAGCGGGGAGGGGCACCGGGGAGCTGTTTTTT
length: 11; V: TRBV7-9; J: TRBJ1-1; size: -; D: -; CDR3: CASSLSTEAFF; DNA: TGTGCCAGCAGCTTATCGACTGAAGCTTTCTTT
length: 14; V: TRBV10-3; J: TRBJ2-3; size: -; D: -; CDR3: CATRRRVLTDTQYF; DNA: TGTGCCACCCGGCGGAGGGTACTCACAGATACGCAGTATTTT
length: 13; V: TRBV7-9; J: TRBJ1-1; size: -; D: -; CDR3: CASSSGRATEAFF; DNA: TGTGCCAGCAGCTCCGGGAGGGCCACTGAAGCTTTCTTT
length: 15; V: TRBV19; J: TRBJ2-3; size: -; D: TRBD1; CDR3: CASRDRARGTDTQYF; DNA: TGTGCCAGTAGGGACAGGGCCCGCGGCACAGATACGCAGTATTTT
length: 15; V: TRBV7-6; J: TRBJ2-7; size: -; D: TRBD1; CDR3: CASSLGGQGSYEQYF; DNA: TGTGCCAGCAGCTTAGGGGGACAGGGGTCCTACGAGCAGTACTTC
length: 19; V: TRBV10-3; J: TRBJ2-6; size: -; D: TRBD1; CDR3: CAIRRDRGLSVSGANVLTF; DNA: TGTGCCATCAGGCGGGACAGGGGGTTATCCGTCTCTGGGGCCAACGTCCTGACTTTC
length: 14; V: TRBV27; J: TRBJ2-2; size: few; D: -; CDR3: CASSLWPNTGELFF; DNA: TGTGCCAGCAGTTTATGGCCGAACACCGGGGAGCTGTTTTTT
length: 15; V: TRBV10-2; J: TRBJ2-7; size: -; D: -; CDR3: CASSESNSLSYEQYF; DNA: TGCGCCAGCAGTGAGTCCAACAGCCTTTCCTACGAGCAGTACTTC
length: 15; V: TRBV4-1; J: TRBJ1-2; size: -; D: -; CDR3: CASSHPPRGNYGYTF; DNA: TGCGCCAGCAGCCACCCACCCCGGGGGAACTATGGCTACACCTTC
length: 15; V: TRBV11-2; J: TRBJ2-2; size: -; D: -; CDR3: CASSPRQGGIGELFF; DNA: TGTGCCAGCAGCCCACGACAGGGAGGAATCGGGGAGCTGTTTTTT
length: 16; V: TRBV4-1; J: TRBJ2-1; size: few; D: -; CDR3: CASSQDPTGSYNEQFF; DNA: TGCGCCAGCAGCCAAGACCCGACTGGCTCCTACAATGAGCAGTTCTTC
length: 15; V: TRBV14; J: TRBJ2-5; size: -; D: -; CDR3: CASSQASSDWETQYF; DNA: TGTGCCAGCAGCCAAGCAAGCTCCGATTGGGAGACCCAGTACTTC
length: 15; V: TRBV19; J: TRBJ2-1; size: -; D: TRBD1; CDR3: CASSTYRGTYNEQFF; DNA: TGTGCCAGTAGTACTTACAGGGGGACCTACAATGAGCAGTTCTTC
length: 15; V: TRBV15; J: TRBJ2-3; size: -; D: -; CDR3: CATSRDQLGGNTQYF; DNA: TGTGCCACCAGCAGAGATCAACTAGGGGGTAATACGCAGTATTTT
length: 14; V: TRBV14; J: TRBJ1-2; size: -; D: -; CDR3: CASSQVGTSDGYTF; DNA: TGTGCCAGCAGCCAAGTCGGGACAAGCGATGGCTACACCTTC
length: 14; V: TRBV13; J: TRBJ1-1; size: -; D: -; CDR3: CASSLGAVYTEAFF; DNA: TGTGCCAGCAGCTTAGGCGCAGTATACACTGAAGCTTTCTTT
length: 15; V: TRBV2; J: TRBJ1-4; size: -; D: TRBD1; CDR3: CASSETVTGGEKLFF; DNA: TGTGCCAGCAGTGAAACCGTAACAGGGGGTGAAAAACTGTTTTTT
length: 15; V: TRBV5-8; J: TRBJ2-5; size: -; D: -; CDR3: CASSLVLRGTETQYF; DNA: TGTGCCAGCAGCTTAGTACTGCGGGGAACTGAGACCCAGTACTTC
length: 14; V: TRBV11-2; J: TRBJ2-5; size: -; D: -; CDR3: CASSRTAPSRAQYF; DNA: TGTGCCAGCAGCCGGACAGCCCCCAGCCGTGCCCAGTACTTC
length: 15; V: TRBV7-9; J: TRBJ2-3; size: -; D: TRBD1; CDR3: CASSLGQGARDTQYF; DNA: TGTGCCAGCAGCTTAGGACAGGGGGCAAGGGATACGCAGTATTTT
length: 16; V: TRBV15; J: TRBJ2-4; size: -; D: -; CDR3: CATSRARDSNLNIQYF; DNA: TGTGCCACCAGCAGAGCCCGAGACAGTAATTTGAACATTCAGTACTTC
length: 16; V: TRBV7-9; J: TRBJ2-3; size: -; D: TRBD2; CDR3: CASSSGLAWGTHTQYF; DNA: TGTGCCAGCAGCTCAGGACTAGCTTGGGGCACACATACGCAGTATTTT
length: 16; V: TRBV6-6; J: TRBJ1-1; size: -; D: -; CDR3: CASSYSGTGRNTEAFF; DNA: TGTGCCAGCAGTTACTCAGGTACGGGAAGGAACACTGAAGCTTTCTTT
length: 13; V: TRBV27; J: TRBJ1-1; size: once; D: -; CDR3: CASSFRRGSEAFF; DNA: TGTGCCAGCAGTTTCCGTCGGGGAAGTGAAGCTTTCTTT
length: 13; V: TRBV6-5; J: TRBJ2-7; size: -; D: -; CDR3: CASSFLGGGEQYF; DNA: TGTGCCAGCAGTTTCCTCGGGGGAGGCGAGCAGTACTTC
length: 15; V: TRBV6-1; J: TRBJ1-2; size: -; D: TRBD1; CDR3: CASSARTGTVGGYTF; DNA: TGTGCCAGCAGCGCTAGGACAGGGACGGTAGGTGGCTACACCTTC
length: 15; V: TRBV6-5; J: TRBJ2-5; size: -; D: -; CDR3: CASSRTGGRQETQYF; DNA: TGTGCCAGCAGCAGGACAGGTGGGAGGCAAGAGACCCAGTACTTC
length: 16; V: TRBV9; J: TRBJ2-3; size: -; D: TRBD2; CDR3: CASSVGLAGYTDTQYF; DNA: TGTGCCAGCAGCGTAGGTCTAGCGGGGTACACAGATACGCAGTATTTT
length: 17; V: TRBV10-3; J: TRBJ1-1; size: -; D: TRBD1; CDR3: CAISDLRDRGTFTEAFF; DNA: TGTGCCATCAGTGACCTCCGGGACAGGGGGACATTCACTGAAGCTTTCTTT
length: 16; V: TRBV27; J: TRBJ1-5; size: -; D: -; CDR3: CASSLYFARPDQPQHF; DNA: TGTGCCAGCAGTTTATATTTCGCGAGGCCCGATCAGCCCCAGCATTTT
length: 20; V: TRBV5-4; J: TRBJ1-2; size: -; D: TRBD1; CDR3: CASSLGGTGTGGDEYYGYTF; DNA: TGTGCCAGCAGCTTGGGTGGGACCGGGACAGGTGGCGACGAATACTATGGCTACACCTTC
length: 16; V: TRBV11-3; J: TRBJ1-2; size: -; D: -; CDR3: CASSFGGVETDYGYTF; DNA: TGTGCCAGCAGCTTTGGGGGGGTGGAGACGGACTATGGCTACACCTTC
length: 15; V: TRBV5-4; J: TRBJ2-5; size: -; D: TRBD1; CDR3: CASSSDGDRRETQYF; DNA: TGTGCCAGCAGCTCCGACGGGGACAGGCGAGAGACCCAGTACTTC
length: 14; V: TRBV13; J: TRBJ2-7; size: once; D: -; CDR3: CASSSSGGSREQYF; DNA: TGTGCCAGCAGCTCTTCCGGGGGATCGCGCGAGCAGTACTTC
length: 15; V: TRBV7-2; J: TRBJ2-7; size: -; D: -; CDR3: CASSLLGGYGDEQYF; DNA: TGTGCCAGCAGCTTACTCGGCGGATACGGGGACGAGCAGTACTTC
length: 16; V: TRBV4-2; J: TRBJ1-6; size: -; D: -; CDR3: CASSPVPESYNSPLHF; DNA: TGTGCCAGCAGCCCCGTACCAGAATCCTATAATTCACCCCTCCACTTT